Below, 24 T cell receptor beta chains from the same sample are listed, as sequenced in a study of metastatic and nonmetastatic thyroid tumors. TCRdb used MiXCR to call clones anew from the PCR reads. The sample carries 40,000 to 45,000 clones, roughly 3.2% recorded once. No treatment had been given to any patient before thyroid surgery. Sequenced: blood. The origin of the receptors is a female donor with papillary thyroid cancer or a benign thyroid nodule (not recorded which). Some clones in this sample may be carry-over from other donors' samples.

This clone is deemed medium-sized. The chain has TRBV20-1 and TRBJ2-3, with D possibly matching TRBD2 (6 bases). The V end was cut by 3 bases, the J end by 1 base, with 11 bases between. The CDR3 loop spans 14 amino acids. Germline V CDR1 and CDR2: DFQATT, SNEGSKA (reference sequence). The CDR3 sequence: CSASSGDGTDTQYF. The CDR3 nucleotides read TGCAGTGCTAGTTCGGGGGACGGCACAGATACGCAGTATTTT.

The table lists this clone with a few counts. The chain uses TRBV28 and TRBJ1-1; D gene unclear. Trimming stripped 6 bases from V and 6 bases from J, with 20 bases between. From germline, CDR1 is MDHEN and CDR2 SYDVKM. CDR3 length equals 15 residues. The CDR3 sequence is CASRSGHTGIAEAFF. DNA of the CDR3: TGTGCCAGCAGGTCGGGCCATACGGGGATCGCTGAAGCTTTCTTT.

This clone was seen ten or more times. The chain links TRBV30 to TRBJ1-1; D is unclear. Trimming took off 2 bases at V and 6 bases at J, with 13 bases between the two ends. CDR1 is GTSNPN, CDR2 SVGIG, per germline (reference sequence). This CDR3 has 13 residues. CDR3 region: CAWSRSLGAEAFF. As DNA, the CDR3 is TGTGCCTGGAGTCGGTCCCTCGGGGCTGAAGCTTTCTTT.

This clone was picked up a small number of times. A much larger clone sits a single nucleotide away, making a read error possible. The sample carries other DNA sequences with the same CDR3. The chain has TRBV28 and TRBJ2-2, with a possible D match to TRBD2 (5 bases). CDR3 length equals 14 residues. Looked up from germline, CDR1 is MDHEN and CDR2 is SYDVKM. CDR3 in amino acids: CASSLWSGTGELFF. CDR3 nucleotide sequence: TGTGCCAGCAGTTTATGGTCTGGAACCGGGGAGCTTTTTTTT.

This clone was seen repeatedly, ten times or more. This chain connects TRBV18 to TRBJ2-1; 9 bases map to TRBD1. Germline CDR1 is KGHSH and CDR2 is LQKENI. CDR3 length: 15 residues. Unmatched junction bases numbered 4, after V lost 4 bases and J lost 3 bases. The CDR3 coding sequence is TGTGCCAGCTCACAAACAGGGGGCTACTACAATGAGCAGTTCTTC. It specifies CASSQTGGYYNEQFF. The full variable domain, its missing parts supplied by reference TRBV18 and TRBJ2-1, is NAGVMQNPRHLVRRRGQEARLRCSPMKGHSHVYWYRQLPEEGLKFMVYLQKENIIDESGMPKERFSAEFPKEGPSILRIQQVVRGDSAAYFCASSQTGGYYNEQFFGPGTRLTVL.

This clone was seen repeatedly, ten times or more. CDR3 sequence reads: CASSQDFAGLGRGRNQPQHF. The CDR3 DNA follows: TGCGCCAGCAGCCAAGATTTCGCTGGACTGGGGAGGGGACGCAATCAGCCCCAGCATTTT. The chain combines TRBV4-1 with TRBJ1-5; the D gene is possibly TRBD1 (5 bases). Germline V CDR1 and CDR2: MGHRA, YSYEKL. V dropped 0 bases and J dropped 2 bases, with 23 bases sitting between them. This CDR3 has 20 residues.

In this sample, this clone turned up many times. The chain uses TRBV4-2 and TRBJ2-5; the match to TRBD2 covers 7 bases. Trimming cost V 1 base and J 4 bases; bases outside gene matches: 6. Per the germline V gene, CDR1 is LGHNA and CDR2 is YNFKEQ. There are 15 residues in the CDR3. CDR3 DNA: TGTGCCAGCAGCCAAGCGGCCGGGGGGTCAGAGACCCAGTACTTC. Translation gives CASSQAAGGSETQYF.

This clone has a count of ten or more. The chain is built from TRBV11-3 and TRBJ1-1, with 7 bases fitting TRBD1. The V segment lost 5 bases and the J segment 5 bases; nucleotides outside the gene matches: 17. Germline-derived CDR1 and CDR2 are SGHNT and YENEEA. CDR3 size: 17 residues. The CDR3 DNA reads TGTGCCAGCAGCCCCCGACAGGGAGAGGTAGAATGGACTGAAGCTTTCTTT. Translated: CASSPRQGEVEWTEAFF.

This clone was observed a few times. The chain couples TRBV27 to TRBJ2-1, with TRBD2 as a possible D gene (6 bases). This CDR3 region has 14 residues. Germline loops: CDR1 MNHEY, CDR2 SMNVEV (reference sequence). Trimming took 6 bases from V and 4 from J, leaving 13 bases between them. CDR3 in amino acids: CASREGRSYNEQFF. The DNA of the CDR3 is TGTGCCAGCAGGGAGGGACGCAGTTACAATGAGCAGTTCTTC.

This clone was counted a few times. The chain employs TRBV12-3 or TRBV12-4 and TRBJ2-3; 13 bases match TRBD2. Losses at the gene ends were 6 bases for V and 2 bases for J; bases not matched to a gene: 14. The CDR3 runs 19 residues. This chain's CDR3 is CASSPGLAGRPFLTDTQYF. The CDR3 DNA reads TGTGCCAGCAGCCCGGGACTAGCGGGACGGCCTTTTCTCACAGATACGCAGTATTTT.

The rearrangement joins TRBV7-2 to TRBJ1-2; no firm D call. The germline CDR1 and CDR2 sequences are SGHTA and FQGNSA. The CDR3 sequence is 14 residues long. Trimming removed 1 base at V and 3 bases at J, with 9 bases between. Here the CDR3 reads CASSLVSSYYGYTF. In DNA form, the CDR3 reads TGTGCCAGCAGCTTAGTATCCAGCTACTATGGCTACACCTTC.

The chain couples TRBV20-1 to TRBJ2-1; D call uncertain. V was cut by 1 base and J by 8 bases, with 9 bases left in between. The CDR3 contains 12 residues. Germline lookup yields CDR1 DFQATT and CDR2 SNEGSKA (reference sequence). The CDR3 sequence is CSARGVVDEQFF. For the CDR3, the DNA is TGCAGTGCTAGAGGGGTAGTAGATGAGCAGTTCTTC.

The gene calls are TRBV6-4 and TRBJ2-2, with a tentative D call TRBD2 (5 bases). There are 15 residues in the CDR3. CDR1 is MRHNA, CDR2 SNTAGT, per germline. Trimming removed 2 bases from V and 16 bases from J, with 23 bases in between. The CDR3 nucleotides are TGTGCCAGCAGTGACCCGCACGGTAACACCGGGAAGCAGTTTTTT. Its protein product is CASSDPHGNTGKQFF.

This clone was detected many times. The V and J genes are TRBV28 and TRBJ1-2; 9 bases match TRBD1. The CDR3 consists of 16 residues. V shed 5 bases, J shed 6 bases, and the junction held 13 bases outside the gene matches. The germline gives CDR1 MDHEN, CDR2 SYDVKM. For the CDR3, the DNA is TGTGCCAGCAGTCTCCCGGGACAGGGTCGACGCAATGGCTACACCTTC. Its translation: CASSLPGQGRRNGYTF.

This clone was seen repeatedly, ten times or more. The V call is TRBV19, the J call TRBJ2-7; no firm D call. Trimming shortened V by 6 bases and J by 3 bases, and 18 bases separated the two germline ends. This CDR3 spans 15 amino acids. Germline CDR1 LNHDA, CDR2 SQIVND (reference sequence). In nucleotides, the CDR3 is TGTGCCAGTAGAAACCGGACGGTGCGCTTCTACGAGCAGTACTTC. It translates to CASRNRTVRFYEQYF.

V usage is TRBV6-1 and J usage is TRBJ2-2; weak D call: TRBD2 (6 bases). The ends were cut back, 7 bases at V and 15 bases at J, with 30 bases in the middle. Germline CDR1 is MNHNS and CDR2 is SASEGT. This CDR3 is 16 amino acids long. The CDR3 spells CASIPEVYGDLRVVFF. CDR3 sequence (DNA): TGTGCCAGCATCCCGGAGGTCTATGGGGACTTGAGGGTGGTGTTTTTT.

This clone occurred many times. The gene calls are TRBV4-2 and TRBJ2-2; D is possibly TRBD2 (5 bases). The germline V and J ends were trimmed by 1 base and 4 bases, with 7 bases remaining between them. Germline V gene data show CDR1 as LGHNA and CDR2 as YNFKEQ. This CDR3 has 14 amino acids. The DNA of the CDR3 is TGTGCCAGCAGCCAAGGTGCGGGCACCGGGGAGCTGTTTTTT. Translated: CASSQGAGTGELFF.

V gene TRBV20-1 combines with J gene TRBJ1-6; the match to TRBD1 covers 7 bases. The CDR3 extends over 15 amino acids. The germline CDR1 and CDR2 sequences are DFQATT and SNEGSKA (reference sequence). Trimming at V came to 3 bases and at J to 2 bases, leaving 4 bases not matched to a gene. The DNA for the CDR3 is TGCAGTGCTAGGGCGGGACAGACCTATAATTCACCCCTCCACTTT. Its translation: CSARAGQTYNSPLHF.

This clone has only a few counts. The junction shows a germline mismatch at one end, possibly a read error. The chain is built from TRBV6-5 and TRBJ1-1; D might be TRBD1 (5 bases). This CDR3 is built from 15 residues. Germline CDR1 and CDR2: MNHEY and SVGAGI. The CDR3 region is CASTYFPGRALEAFF. CDR3 DNA: TGTGCCAGCACTTACTTCCCCGGCAGGGCGCTAGAAGCTTTCTTT.

CDR3 sequence: CASSLGTGRGYTF. CDR3 DNA: TGTGCCAGCAGTTTAGGGACAGGGAGGGGCTACACCTTC. The chain links TRBV12-3 or TRBV12-4 to TRBJ1-2, with 8 bases lining up with TRBD1. Losses at the gene ends were 1 base for V and 8 bases for J; bases not matched to a gene: 3. The CDR3 sequence is 13 residues long.

The rearrangement joins TRBV28 to TRBJ1-5; D perhaps matches TRBD1 (6 bases). Trimming took off 6 bases at V and 11 bases at J, with 26 bases between the two ends. Germline lookup yields CDR1 MDHEN and CDR2 SYDVKM. The CDR3 is 16 amino acids. The CDR3 region is CASSPLTGALNLAQHF. CDR3 bases: TGTGCCAGCAGCCCCCTCACGGGGGCCCTCAATTTGGCCCAGCATTTT.

This clone was seen repeatedly, ten times or more. The sample holds other DNA sequences that translate to the same CDR3. The rearrangement links TRBV18 to TRBJ1-2, with a weak D call TRBD1 (5 bases). This CDR3 is 14 amino acids long. V was cut by 3 bases and J by 6 bases, with 14 bases left in between. CDR1 KGHSH and CDR2 LQKENI come from the germline V gene. CDR3 nucleotides: TGTGCCAGCTCACCTTTAGGGGATCCCCATGGCTACACCTTC. It translates to CASSPLGDPHGYTF.

This clone is medium-sized by share. V gene TRBV20-1 combines with J gene TRBJ1-5; D unclear. Trimming stripped 6 bases from V and 3 bases from J, with 18 bases between. This CDR3 comprises 15 residues. Germline V lookup: CDR1 DFQATT, CDR2 SNEGSKA (reference sequence). The CDR3 loop reads CSAKTALGANQPQHF. The CDR3 DNA reads as TGCAGTGCAAAGACGGCTTTAGGAGCCAATCAGCCCCAGCATTTT.

This clone showed up many times. The chain carries TRBV29-1 and TRBJ2-1, with unresolved D. The V gene lost 5 bases and the J gene lost 7 bases, with 9 bases spanning the gap. Germline assignment: CDR1 SQVTM and CDR2 ANQGSEA. This CDR3 contains 11 residues. The CDR3, as DNA: TGCAGCGTTCGTACGTTGAATGAGCAGTTCTTC. This gives the protein CSVRTLNEQFF.